The clone carrying this T cell receptor beta chain occurred once. This sample was included in a study of blood T cell repertoires in COVID-19. Study details: Nucleic acid was either cDNA or gDNA, and it came from T cells, B-cell-depleted T cells, or PBMCs.

Profiled with immunoSEQ multiplex PCR; TCRdb holds only in-frame clones, not every one. The data contain fewer than 200,000 clones, around 80% of them singletons. The length of the CDR3 is 13 residues. The V end lost 3 bases, the J end lost 1 base, and 6 bases lay between the germline ends. The germline gives CDR1 LGHNT, CDR2 FRNRAP. The sequence derives from a man between 60 and 75 years old with acute or convalescent COVID-19. Sequenced material: peripheral blood. This chain uses TRBV12-5 with TRBJ1-1; the D is unclear. The CDR3 region is CASGLNQNTEAFF. The CDR3, as DNA: TGTGCTAGTGGTTTAAATCAGAACACTGAAGCTTTCTTT.